The TCR beta chain under discussion was sequenced for a study of cytomegalovirus exposure and HLA in healthy donors (dated by TCRdb to 2015 to 2018). Context from the whole study: According to an earlier analysis of several hundred of the donors, roughly 180 million T cells yielded 90 million to 130 million unique TCR beta sequences and around 280 Gb of sequence data. Class I and class II HLA loci were covered by the typing at four-digit resolution. To decide whether each TCR beta V gene segment behaved as functional or pseudogenic, an earlier analysis of over 500 of the donors relied on high-throughput TCR beta sequencing. In a later genetic analysis, genome-wide SNP genotypes for about 55% of the roughly 700 donors were used, and that subset was treated as a discovery cohort. Using immunosequencing, the study profiled T cell repertoires from fewer than 850 subjects and related those repertoires to cytomegalovirus serostatus. To study patterns of TCR occurrence, a later analysis re-analyzed previously published TCR beta repertoires from 600 to 750 donors and added high-resolution HLA genotyping. Rather than using new phenotypic data, the later analysis identified candidate immune exposures from TCR beta sequences and from how often those sequences occurred across donors. All discovery cohort repertoires had been generated on a single sequencing platform. The number of typed donors differed by locus: about 620-640 for A, B, C, DRB1 and DQB1; roughly 510 for DQA1; fewer than 610 for DPA1; and roughly 470 for DPB1. Because of strong linkage in the cohort, roughly five DR-DQ haplotypes were treated as single units for association and clustering. Among some 410 genotyped donors of the cohort, an average of roughly 230,000 unique TCR beta nucleotide sequences was sequenced per donor, of which 15% to 20% were non-productive. The study was designed to test whether signatures of past pathogen exposure could be identified by cataloging public T cell receptors. Donor age, sex, ethnicity and CMV serostatus were compiled together with the repertoire data. Among the approximately 400 genotyped donors, around 81% belonged to the genetic ancestry cluster associated with self-reported Caucasian donors. High-throughput TCR immunosequencing, statistical association of individual TCRs with disease status, and machine learning were combined to predict cytomegalovirus infection status. About 300 gigabases of sequencing data and approximately 85 million unique TCR sequences were included in an early release covering around 600 HLA-typed donors. Besides the first cohort of around 670 subjects, a separate validation cohort made up of over 100 different subjects was used.

What the research found in general, with its limitations: Sequencing depth was assumed to be roughly uniform across donors in the presence/absence analyses, though that assumption may not hold. In the study, approximately 160 TCR beta chains were listed as associated with cytomegalovirus. An association between a missense DCLRE1C variant and V-gene and J-gene trimming of TCR beta chains was found in a later genetic analysis and replicated in an independent cohort. Broadly in line with IMGT annotations, most TCR beta V segments showed up in productive rearrangements about 90% or about 30% of the time in an earlier analysis of some 590 of the donors. Three of the identified cytomegalovirus-associated TCR beta chains were confirmed in vitro to be specific for cytomegalovirus antigens. Because HLA typing was unavailable for some donors at each locus, only the typed subset was used in association tests. Linkage disequilibrium might explain the correlated functional status among segregating V segments, but an unknown experimental factor could not be excluded. In a later genetic analysis, fewer N-insertions in productive TCRs were reported among donors in an Asian-associated ancestry cluster than the approximately 710-donor mean. According to a later analysis, most CMV-associated TCR beta chains appeared to be HLA-restricted, and the HLA associations seemed to be driven largely by CMV exposure. A cluster of highly shared sequence variants was judged likely to be a technical artifact of the sequencing pipeline. A later analysis found that HLA-associated TCR beta chains were more clonally expanded and had lower generation probabilities than equally common non-associated chains. The authors suggested that the approach could potentially be extended to other disease states and immunological phenotypes. In this cohort, only TCR beta chains were sequenced, and detectable features were limited by the absence of alpha or paired-chain data. Assigning TCR associations to individual alleles was difficult when HLA alleles, especially DR and DQ, strongly co-occurred. Cytomegalovirus status was reported to be diagnosed by the classifier with high specificity and sensitivity in both the original and validation cohorts. A later analysis found that TCR association rates varied across HLA loci, with DRB1 alleles showing the most associated TCRs and HLA-C alleles the fewest. Across donors, most TCR sequences were observed very rarely, whereas some public TCRs were present in many individuals. For the cohort, immune exposure information was limited to CMV serostatus. A later analysis reported that several top co-occurrence clusters appeared linked to parvovirus B19, influenza, CMV and Epstein-Barr virus. Some IMGT-functional V segments, including TRBV6-2 and TRBV6-3, could not be told apart with the 87-base-pair reads, so those segments were excluded. The earlier analysis of some 560 of the donors excluded approximately 17 rarely observed V segments, including chromosome 9 orphons, because counts were too low. A further reported finding was that TCR beta sequences accurately predicted the HLA-A and HLA-B alleles for most subjects in the first cohort. Specific HLA alleles were associated with 15,000 to 20,000 TCR beta sequences at a false discovery rate of 0.05 in a later analysis.

About this clone itself: There is no known antigen for this receptor. No much larger clone exists at a distance of one base, and base qualities are not known.

In the germline V gene, CDR1 corresponds to SGDLS and CDR2 to YYNGEE. V is cut back by 0 bases and J by 2 bases, with 7 bases in the junction unmatched. The CDR3 runs 17 amino acids, cysteine and phenylalanine included. The kept DNA is CDR3 alone, 51 bases in frame from the first base. The cohort consisted of hundreds of healthy bone marrow donors. At the time of sampling, all cohort members were nominally healthy, though unrecorded immune exposures were likely present. The donor was CMV seropositive and was included in the group of approximately 300 seropositive cohort members. Every donor gave a peripheral blood sample, and the peripheral blood mononuclear cells from that sample were used for TCR beta sequencing. Genomic DNA was extracted from the blood cell samples with the Qiagen DNeasy Blood Extraction Kit. The library was obtained by the immunoSEQ multiplex PCR assay. For the multiplex PCR, a mixture combining 60 forward primers for TCR Vbeta segments and 13 reverse primers for TCR Jbeta segments was used. A multiplex PCR assay on genomic DNA amplified the CDR3 region of rearranged TCR beta genes. The Illumina HiSeq System was used to sequence the amplified TCR beta libraries as 87-base-pair reads. The study's processing was this. A later analysis tallied 75 million to 95 million unique TCR beta chains across the 666 repertoires, and roughly 11 million of those chains were shared by two or more donors. A nearest-neighbor algorithm error-corrected the raw reads and collapsed the reads into unique sequences, merging closely related sequences to remove PCR and sequencing errors. CDR3 sequences were aligned to IMGT reference sequences to assign V, D and J gene segments. For a sequence to be retained, at least a six-nucleotide match to both a V gene segment and a J gene segment was required. A rearrangement was called productive if the CDR3 had no stop codons and remained in frame with V and J, and every other rearrangement was called non-productive. Following IMGT convention, CDR3 was defined as the stretch from the second conserved V-encoded cysteine up to the conserved J-encoded phenylalanine. Sequences without an unambiguous match to a single V gene segment were excluded from the earlier analysis of a few hundred of the donors. An earlier analysis of several hundred of the donors classified V segments as functional when productive rearrangements were above 56.7% and as segregating when the standard deviation between donors was above 5%. A statistical classification framework was built for diagnosing cytomegalovirus status from the catalog of TCR beta chain sequences. In a later analysis, V and J genes were assigned by comparing TCR nucleotide sequences against IMGT/GENE-DB human TR gene sequences. The TCRdist pipeline was used in a later analysis to assign CDR3 sequences and most-parsimonious VDJ recombination scenarios. A later analysis defined each TCR beta chain by its CDR3 amino acid sequence plus V-gene family, and excluded reads lacking a unique V-gene family. As a way to deal with suspected cross-contamination and a sequencing artifact, a later analysis dropped more than 500 nucleotide sequences that were highly shared and had low generation probability. In a later analysis, a clonal expansion index for each public chain was calculated from normalized within-repertoire ranks of inferred template counts. In a later analysis, generation probabilities were computed with a VDJ recombination model fitted to out-of-frame rearrangements, and the resulting probabilities were checked against IGoR. In a later analysis, TCR-TCR, TCR-HLA and TCR-CMV co-occurrence was scored with hypergeometric tests, and a repertoire-size bias correction was applied to TCR pairs. To estimate false discovery rates, a later analysis permuted the HLA or CMV assignments 20 times. In a later analysis, co-occurring TCRs were grouped using DBSCAN, and TCRdist sequence similarity was added for clustering within HLA-allele-positive subsets. Co-occurrence clustering excluded repertoires with fewer than 30,000 or more than 120,000 public chains, plus five with anomalous nucleotide sharing. What TCRdb holds here is the immuneACCESS table cut down to in-frame rearrangements. Part of the clones is not present; checked against another copy, under half of the missing clones reflect an unresolved V gene, and the others are unexplained. That table furnishes V, J and clone size, whereas the DNA furnished D and trimming. The sample table records 95,000 to 150,000 clones; roughly 69% of these occur just once. About 7.9% of the sample comes from the top ten.

Specimen: PBMCs. This clonotype originated in a middle-aged woman in good health and CMV-seropositive. The sequence links TRBV9 to TRBJ2-5, with 10 bases aligning to TRBD1. The CDR3 protein sequence reads: CASSVAEDRGVQETQYF. The nucleotide sequence is given as TGTGCCAGCAGCGTAGCAGAGGACAGGGGGGTTCAAGAGACCCAGTACTTC.